This T cell receptor (beta chain) was sequenced during a study of OX40 agonist ivuxolimab in advanced cancers. Libraries were prepared by immunoSEQ multiplex PCR; TCRdb keeps only in-frame clonotypes and omits some of them. The sample lists about 61,000 clones; around 90% were seen once. V shed 6 bases and J 8 bases; nucleotides not matched to a gene: 10. CDR3 length: 14 amino acids. Germline values: CDR1 LNHNV, CDR2 YYDKDF (reference sequence). The chain uses TRBV15 and TRBJ2-3; 8 bases map to TRBD2. The sequence was collected from an adult with an advanced solid tumor such as melanoma, head and neck, liver or kidney cancer. This specimen consisted of CD4+ or CD8+ T cells sorted from blood, obtained in a trial of the OX40 agonist ivuxolimab. The CDR3 bases are TGTGCCACCAGGGTCCGGGAGGGCCTGGCTACGCAGTATTTT. This translates into CATRVREGLATQYF.